A selection of T cell receptor beta chains follows, all from one sample in a study of blood T cell repertoires in COVID-19. Sequenced by immunoSEQ multiplex PCR; TCRdb stores in-frame clones only, minus some. Of about 120,000 clones listed, 86% were seen once; the top ten hold approximately 8.7%. Sequenced: peripheral blood. All receptors derive from a man aged 65 to 85 who had recovered from COVID-19. The CDR3 runs from the conserved cysteine through the conserved F or W. A D gene is named only where the DNA matches it firmly. Some rows have no size entry. The others give once, few or many, or a class for an expanded clone.

CDR3 DNA: TGTGCCAGCAGCCCCCCGACAGGGGTGGAGGAGACCCAGTACTTC
CDR3 protein: CASSPPTGVEETQYF
J gene: TRBJ2-5
D gene: TRBD1
CDR3 length: 15
clone size: NA
V gene: TRBV7-6

CDR3 DNA: TGTGCCAGCAGCTTGGCCCACCCGGGAGCAGATACGCAGTATTTT
CDR3 protein: CASSLAHPGADTQYF
J gene: TRBJ2-3
D gene: NA
CDR3 length: 15
clone size: once
V gene: TRBV5-6

CDR3 DNA: TGTGCCAGCAGTTCCCGGCAGGGGGCTTACGAGCAGTACTTC
CDR3 protein: CASSSRQGAYEQYF
J gene: TRBJ2-7
D gene: TRBD1
CDR3 length: 14
clone size: NA
V gene: TRBV5-4

CDR3 DNA: TGTGCCAGCAGCTTAACAGGGGGCCAAGAGACCCAGTACTTC
CDR3 protein: CASSLTGGQETQYF
J gene: TRBJ2-5
D gene: TRBD1
CDR3 length: 14
clone size: NA
V gene: TRBV7-2

CDR3 DNA: TGTGCCAGCAGTTTACCCGGGGGAGCTGAAGCTTTCTTT
CDR3 protein: CASSLPGGAEAFF
J gene: TRBJ1-1
D gene: NA
CDR3 length: 13
clone size: NA
V gene: TRBV27

CDR3 DNA: TGCGCCAGCAGCTTGGCCCCACAGGTTCAAGGTTCACCCCTCCACTTT
CDR3 protein: CASSLAPQVQGSPLHF
J gene: TRBJ1-6
D gene: NA
CDR3 length: 16
clone size: NA
V gene: TRBV5-1

CDR3 DNA: TGTGCCAGCAGCCCACCCACAGTGATGAACACTGAAGCTTTCTTT
CDR3 protein: CASSPPTVMNTEAFF
J gene: TRBJ1-1
D gene: NA
CDR3 length: 15
clone size: NA
V gene: TRBV7-2

CDR3 DNA: TGTGCCAGCAGCTTTTTAGGGGGACAGGGTGGGACAGATACGCAGTATTTT
CDR3 protein: CASSFLGGQGGTDTQYF
J gene: TRBJ2-3
D gene: TRBD1
CDR3 length: 17
clone size: NA
V gene: TRBV11-2

CDR3 DNA: TGCGCCAGCAGCCAATTCGGACTCCTGGGGGAGACCCAGTACTTC
CDR3 protein: CASSQFGLLGETQYF
J gene: TRBJ2-5
D gene: NA
CDR3 length: 15
clone size: NA
V gene: TRBV4-1

CDR3 DNA: TGTGCCACCAGTGACCCGGCCGGGGGTTCTGGCCCGTACAATGAGCAGTTCTTC
CDR3 protein: CATSDPAGGSGPYNEQFF
J gene: TRBJ2-1
D gene: NA
CDR3 length: 18
clone size: once
V gene: TRBV24-1

CDR3 DNA: TGTGCCAGTACCCCTCGCGGGATGAGCGAGCAGTTCTTC
CDR3 protein: CASTPRGMSEQFF
J gene: TRBJ2-1
D gene: NA
CDR3 length: 13
clone size: NA
V gene: TRBV19

CDR3 DNA: TGTGCCAGCAGCTTGGGGGGCTTTGTTGGTGATTCTGAAGCTTTCTTT
CDR3 protein: CASSLGGFVGDSEAFF
J gene: TRBJ1-1
D gene: NA
CDR3 length: 16
clone size: NA
V gene: TRBV5-4

CDR3 DNA: TGTGCCATCAGTGAACAGGGGGTAGACGAGCAGTACTTC
CDR3 protein: CAISEQGVDEQYF
J gene: TRBJ2-7
D gene: TRBD1
CDR3 length: 13
clone size: NA
V gene: TRBV10-3

CDR3 DNA: TGTGCCAGCAGCTTAAGCAGGAACACTGAAGCTTTCTTT
CDR3 protein: CASSLSRNTEAFF
J gene: TRBJ1-1
D gene: NA
CDR3 length: 13
clone size: NA
V gene: TRBV7-3

CDR3 DNA: TGTGCCAGCATGTTTTTGAGGAACACTGAAGCTTTCTTT
CDR3 protein: CASMFLRNTEAFF
J gene: TRBJ1-1
D gene: NA
CDR3 length: 13
clone size: NA
V gene: TRBV6-5

CDR3 DNA: TGTGCCAGCAGCTTAGGCCTGACAGAGGCCGGTACGGAGACCCAGTACTTC
CDR3 protein: CASSLGLTEAGTETQYF
J gene: TRBJ2-5
D gene: NA
CDR3 length: 17
clone size: NA
V gene: TRBV13

CDR3 DNA: TGTGCCAGTCGAGGAACCGGGACAGGGAGGACCTACGAGCAGTACTTC
CDR3 protein: CASRGTGTGRTYEQYF
J gene: TRBJ2-7
D gene: TRBD1
CDR3 length: 16
clone size: NA
V gene: TRBV19

CDR3 DNA: TGTGCCAGCAGCGTAAATCGGGGGGCGGGGAACACTGAAGCTTTCTTT
CDR3 protein: CASSVNRGAGNTEAFF
J gene: TRBJ1-1
D gene: NA
CDR3 length: 16
clone size: NA
V gene: TRBV28

CDR3 DNA: TGTGCCAGCAGTTTGTGGCGGGGGGACCCAGATACGCAGTATTTT
CDR3 protein: CASSLWRGDPDTQYF
J gene: TRBJ2-3
D gene: TRBD2
CDR3 length: 15
clone size: NA
V gene: TRBV28

CDR3 DNA: TGTGCCAGCAGTTTTGGCTTTTACGAGCAGTACTTC
CDR3 protein: CASSFGFYEQYF
J gene: TRBJ2-7
D gene: NA
CDR3 length: 12
clone size: NA
V gene: TRBV12-3/TRBV12-4

CDR3 DNA: TGTGCCAGCAGCTCGGGAGGCGAGCAGTACTTC
CDR3 protein: CASSSGGEQYF
J gene: TRBJ2-7
D gene: TRBD2
CDR3 length: 11
clone size: NA
V gene: TRBV7-3

CDR3 DNA: TGTGCCAGCAGCGTAGCTGGAACTAGCGGGGAGACCCAGTACTTC
CDR3 protein: CASSVAGTSGETQYF
J gene: TRBJ2-5
D gene: TRBD2
CDR3 length: 15
clone size: NA
V gene: TRBV9

CDR3 DNA: TGTACCATGAGGGGGCGAGGCAATCAGCCCCAGCATTTT
CDR3 protein: CTMRGRGNQPQHF
J gene: TRBJ1-5
D gene: NA
CDR3 length: 13
clone size: NA
V gene: TRBV21-1

CDR3 DNA: TGTGCCAGCAGCTTATTCCCAACAGGGGCCAGCAATGAGCAGTTCTTC
CDR3 protein: CASSLFPTGASNEQFF
J gene: TRBJ2-1
D gene: TRBD1
CDR3 length: 16
clone size: few
V gene: TRBV7-3

CDR3 DNA: TGTGCCAGCAGCACATGGACAGGGACTGAAGCTTTCTTT
CDR3 protein: CASSTWTGTEAFF
J gene: TRBJ1-1
D gene: TRBD1
CDR3 length: 13
clone size: NA
V gene: TRBV5-4

CDR3 DNA: TGTGCCAGCAGCGTCATCGGAGGGCTAGGCGGAAACACCATATATTTT
CDR3 protein: CASSVIGGLGGNTIYF
J gene: TRBJ1-3
D gene: NA
CDR3 length: 16
clone size: NA
V gene: TRBV5-6

CDR3 DNA: TGTGCCAGCAGCTTAGGGGTCACAGCTACTGGCTACACCTTC
CDR3 protein: CASSLGVTATGYTF
J gene: TRBJ1-2
D gene: NA
CDR3 length: 14
clone size: NA
V gene: TRBV11-2

CDR3 DNA: TGTGCCAGCAGCCTCAGGGGGGCCGCAACTAATGAAAAACTGTTTTTT
CDR3 protein: CASSLRGAATNEKLFF
J gene: TRBJ1-4
D gene: TRBD1
CDR3 length: 16
clone size: NA
V gene: TRBV28

CDR3 DNA: TGTGCCAGCAGCTTTCTCCAGCGGGAGGTCGATGAGCAGTTCTTC
CDR3 protein: CASSFLQREVDEQFF
J gene: TRBJ2-1
D gene: TRBD2
CDR3 length: 15
clone size: NA
V gene: TRBV5-5

CDR3 DNA: TGCGCCAGCAGCTTGGACAGTAACACCGGGGAGCTGTTTTTT
CDR3 protein: CASSLDSNTGELFF
J gene: TRBJ2-2
D gene: NA
CDR3 length: 14
clone size: NA
V gene: TRBV5-1

CDR3 DNA: TGTGCCAGCAGGGGACAGTTCTCCGGGGCCAACGTCCTGACTTTC
CDR3 protein: CASRGQFSGANVLTF
J gene: TRBJ2-6
D gene: TRBD1
CDR3 length: 15
clone size: NA
V gene: TRBV6-5

CDR3 DNA: TGTGCCAGTAGTGAGCATGTCGGGACCCAGTACTTC
CDR3 protein: CASSEHVGTQYF
J gene: TRBJ2-5
D gene: NA
CDR3 length: 12
clone size: NA
V gene: TRBV19

CDR3 DNA: TGTGCCACCTCGCAGGGGGACGGGGCCAACGTCCTGACTTTC
CDR3 protein: CATSQGDGANVLTF
J gene: TRBJ2-6
D gene: TRBD1
CDR3 length: 14
clone size: NA
V gene: TRBV10-3

CDR3 DNA: TGCGCCAGCAGCCACAAGCTGGCGGAGAACTATGGCTACACCTTC
CDR3 protein: CASSHKLAENYGYTF
J gene: TRBJ1-2
D gene: NA
CDR3 length: 15
clone size: NA
V gene: TRBV4-3

CDR3 DNA: TGTGCCAGCAGCCGGGGGGGCGAGGGCTACACCTTC
CDR3 protein: CASSRGGEGYTF
J gene: TRBJ1-2
D gene: NA
CDR3 length: 12
clone size: NA
V gene: TRBV11-3

CDR3 DNA: TGCAGTGCTAGTTGGCGGGAGAGGAACAATGAGCAGTTCTTC
CDR3 protein: CSASWRERNNEQFF
J gene: TRBJ2-1
D gene: TRBD2
CDR3 length: 14
clone size: NA
V gene: TRBV20-1

CDR3 DNA: TGTGCCAGCTCACCATATGGCGGGAGTTCAAGCGAGCAGTACTTC
CDR3 protein: CASSPYGGSSSEQYF
J gene: TRBJ2-7
D gene: TRBD2
CDR3 length: 15
clone size: NA
V gene: TRBV18